The next 21 T cell receptor beta chains were all read from a single sample in a study of T-cell reconstitution after alpha-beta-depleted transplantation in children. Preparation of the TCRbeta library involved a method that used unique molecular identifiers. TCRdb ran MiXCR on the PCR reads and lists one entry per CDR3 protein. The profile shows about 980,000 distinct CDR3 sequences, roughly 29% of them singletons. The sample here was PBMCs, mostly from graft donor cells, taken 360 days after TCRalphabeta/CD19-depleted stem cell transplant. These receptors came from a boy younger than two who had a stem cell transplant for SCID, so the T cells may come from the graft donor.

In DNA form, the CDR3 reads TGCAGCGCCCGACAGGGGTCACTGGTCAATGAGCAGTTCTTC. Translation gives CSARQGSLVNEQFF. The chain links TRBV29-1 to TRBJ2-1; 8 bases line up with TRBD1. Unmatched junction bases numbered 11, after V lost 7 bases and J lost 6 bases. Germline V gives CDR1 SQVTM, CDR2 ANQGSEA. The CDR3 has 14 residues.

The DNA of the CDR3 is TGTGCCAGCAGTTTTCAGACAGGGGGCCAAGAGACCCAGTACTTC. Protein product: CASSFQTGGQETQYF. This chain links TRBV28 with TRBJ2-5, with 9 bases aligning to TRBD1. Per the germline V gene, CDR1 is MDHEN and CDR2 is SYDVKM. Losses at the gene ends were 3 bases for V and 1 base for J; bases not matched to a gene: 3. The CDR3 runs to 15 residues.

V gene TRBV12-3 or TRBV12-4 combines with J gene TRBJ1-5; 8 bases map to TRBD1. J gave up 2 bases and V 5 bases, and 2 bases lay outside the gene matches. The CDR3 sequence is 14 residues long. Here the CDR3 reads CASSTGGGNQPQHF. The CDR3 region has the DNA TGTGCCAGCAGTACAGGGGGGGGCAATCAGCCCCAGCATTTT.

This clonotype showed up just a few times. The CDR3 nucleotides are TGTGCCAGCAGTTATGACATCGAGCCTGGCTACACCTTC. Encoded protein: CASSYDIEPGYTF. The gene calls are TRBV12-3 or TRBV12-4 and TRBJ1-2; D uncertain. V was cut by 4 bases and J by 7 bases, with 13 bases left in between. The CDR3 has 13 residues.

This clonotype was seen a few times. V gene TRBV12-3 or TRBV12-4 combines with J gene TRBJ1-1; D not resolved. The CDR3 covers 14 residues. Trimming left V 6 bases short and J 1 base short, with 12 bases between. CDR3 sequence: CASSPSGQNTEAFF. For the CDR3, the DNA is TGTGCCAGCAGCCCCTCCGGGCAGAACACTGAAGCTTTCTTT.

This clonotype was counted only a few times. The J gene is TRBJ2-2, the V gene TRBV6-5, with 8 bases identical to TRBD2. Germline V CDR1 and CDR2: MNHEY, SVGAGI. Trimming took 0 bases from V and 5 from J; bases not matched to a gene: 14. The CDR3 has 19 residues. CDR3 bases: TGTGCCAGCAGTTACTCGGGTTTTTCCGTAGCGGGGTGGACCGGGGAGCTGTTTTTT. It codes for CASSYSGFSVAGWTGELFF.

This clonotype was detected a few times. One junction end does not reproduce the germline sequence, and a read error may be involved. The J gene is TRBJ1-4, the V gene TRBV20-1, with D possibly being TRBD1 (6 bases). This CDR3 has 13 residues. CDR1 is DFQATT, CDR2 SNEGSKA, per germline (reference sequence). In DNA, the CDR3 is TGCAGTGCAAGAGTGGACAGTAATGAAAAACTGTTTTTT. This codes for CSARVDSNEKLFF.

This clonotype occurred a few times. The chain couples TRBV5-5 to TRBJ1-1; D ambiguous. The CDR3 totals 14 residues. The germline V gene encodes CDR1 SGHKS and CDR2 YYEKEE (reference sequence). Trimming took off 4 bases at V and 0 bases at J, with 10 bases between the two ends. CDR3 sequence reads: CASSNGELNTEAFF. CDR3 in DNA: TGTGCCAGCAGCAACGGGGAATTGAACACTGAAGCTTTCTTT.

This sequence joins TRBV7-3 and TRBJ1-3; no reliable D call. The CDR3 loop spans 15 amino acids. The V and J ends lost 0 bases and 0 bases respectively, with 6 bases between them. Germline V lookup: CDR1 SGHTA, CDR2 FQGTGA. The CDR3 bases are TGTGCCAGCAGCTTAACGAACGGCTCTGGAAACACCATATATTTT. Amino acid sequence: CASSLTNGSGNTIYF.

This rearrangement joins TRBV3-1 to TRBJ1-6, with 11 bases fitting TRBD1. CDR1 LGHDT and CDR2 YNNKEL come from the germline V gene (reference sequence). The J segment lost 11 bases and the V segment lost 4 bases, leaving 7 bases of the junction unmatched. CDR3 length: 15 amino acids. CDR3 sequence reads: CASSPQPGQGAPLHF. The CDR3 region has the DNA TGTGCCAGCAGCCCTCAACCGGGACAGGGGGCACCCCTCCACTTT.

This clonotype occurred a few times. V is TRBV29-1 and J is TRBJ2-3; TRBD1 agrees at 7 bases. The length of the CDR3 is 15 residues. With 5 bases clipped from V and 6 bases from J, the junction kept 14 bases outside the gene matches. Germline values: CDR1 SQVTM, CDR2 ANQGSEA. CDR3 sequence: CSVSGLRGPYDTQYF. CDR3 nucleotides: TGCAGCGTTAGTGGCCTGAGGGGGCCGTACGATACGCAGTATTTT.

This clonotype was seen more than once but under ten times. The chain is built from TRBV5-1 and TRBJ2-1, with 10 nucleotides matching TRBD1. Germline lookup yields CDR1 SGHRS and CDR2 YFSETQ. V shed 3 bases, J shed 8 bases, and the junction held 8 bases outside the gene matches. The CDR3 extends over 15 amino acids. As DNA, the CDR3 is TGCGCCAGCAGCTGGATGGGACAGGGGAGGGATGAGCAGTTCTTC. Amino acid sequence: CASSWMGQGRDEQFF.

The J gene is TRBJ2-7, the V gene TRBV5-1; 11 nucleotides align to TRBD1. CDR1 is SGHRS, CDR2 YFSETQ, per germline. The length of the CDR3 is 15 residues. V dropped 1 base and J dropped 7; count of bases not matched to a gene: 7. The CDR3 here is CASSLSGQGAEEQYF. The DNA of the CDR3 is TGCGCCAGCAGCTTGTCCGGACAGGGGGCAGAAGAGCAGTACTTC.

This clonotype was found many times. J is TRBJ2-1 and V is TRBV4-2; D unclear. Looked up from germline, CDR1 is LGHNA and CDR2 is YNFKEQ. The CDR3 is 15 residues long. Between the trimmed V and J ends, which lost 2 bases and 0 bases, there was a span of 8 bases. The chain's CDR3 is CASSQLRVSYNEQFF. CDR3 bases: TGTGCCAGCAGCCAACTTAGGGTCTCCTACAATGAGCAGTTCTTC.

This rearrangement joins TRBV5-1 to TRBJ2-3; possibly TRBD2 for D (5 bases). The CDR3 sequence is 14 residues long. The germline V gene encodes CDR1 SGHRS and CDR2 YFSETQ. V was shortened by 5 bases and J by 0 bases, with 10 bases between the two germline ends. The CDR3 DNA sequence: TGCGCCAGCAGGGGAGACACGAGCACAGATACGCAGTATTTT. Amino acids: CASRGDTSTDTQYF. The full variable domain, rest sourced from reference TRBV5-1 and TRBJ2-3, is KAGVTQTPRYLIKTRGQQVTLSCSPISGHRSVSWYQQTPGQGLQFLFEYFSETQRNKGNFPGRFSGRQFSNSRSEMNVSTLELGDSALYLCASRGDTSTDTQYFGPGTRLTVL.

The chain is built from TRBV6-4 and TRBJ2-7, with D uncertain. Germline V gene lookup returns CDR1 MRHNA and CDR2 SNTAGT. The CDR3 covers 11 residues. Between the trimmed V and J ends, which lost 7 bases and 3 bases, there was a span of 7 bases. CDR3 DNA: TGTGCCAGCACCCGATTCTACGAGCAGTACTTC. Its translation: CASTRFYEQYF.

This clonotype has a handful of counts. The CDR3 sequence: CASSFHGATEAFF. The CDR3 DNA reads as TGTGCCAGCAGTTTCCATGGGGCCACTGAAGCTTTCTTT. This chain connects TRBV12-3 or TRBV12-4 to TRBJ1-1; a weak D match, TRBD1 (5 bases). The CDR3 loop spans 13 amino acids. V was clipped by 3 bases and J by 4 bases, with 9 bases between them.

This clonotype has just a few counts. The chain is built from TRBV5-1 and TRBJ2-7, with D perhaps TRBD1 (5 bases). Trimming took off 2 bases at V and 2 bases at J, with 14 bases between the two ends. Germline assignment: CDR1 SGHRS and CDR2 YFSETQ. The CDR3 spans 15 residues. The CDR3 nucleotides read TGCGCCAGCAGCTTAGCCCCCGACAGAACCTACGAGCAGTACTTC. It yields the protein CASSLAPDRTYEQYF. Filled out from reference TRBV5-1 and TRBJ2-7, the complete variable domain reads KAGVTQTPRYLIKTRGQQVTLSCSPISGHRSVSWYQQTPGQGLQFLFEYFSETQRNKGNFPGRFSGRQFSNSRSEMNVSTLELGDSALYLCASSLAPDRTYEQYFGPGTRLTVT.

The gene calls are TRBV4-3 and TRBJ2-3, with TRBD2 matching 11 bases. Germline V gene lookup returns CDR1 LGHNA and CDR2 YSLEER. Trimming took 5 bases from V and 0 from J; bases not matched to a gene: 13. This CDR3 comprises 19 residues. In DNA form, the CDR3 reads TGCGCCAGCAGCACCTGGGCTAGCGGGGGGCTTACTAGCACAGATACGCAGTATTTT. Protein: CASSTWASGGLTSTDTQYF.

This clonotype has more than one count but fewer than ten. V and J are TRBV7-9 and TRBJ2-1, with D unclear. The V gene lost 1 base and the J gene lost 9 bases, with 7 bases spanning the gap. Germline values: CDR1 SEHNR, CDR2 FQNEAQ (reference sequence). The CDR3 length is 12 residues. The CDR3 nucleotides are TGTGCCAGCAGCTTAGGCTTGGTTGAGCAGTTCTTC. This gives the protein CASSLGLVEQFF.

This chain uses TRBV7-9 with TRBJ2-1, with 11 bases fitting TRBD1. CDR1 is SEHNR and CDR2 is FQNEAQ in the germline V gene (reference sequence). The CDR3 extends over 16 amino acids. After removal of 1 base from V and 7 bases from J, the junction contained 6 bases not matched to a gene. In DNA form, the CDR3 reads TGTGCCAGCAGCTTAGGGGGACAGGGGGGAAGAAATGAGCAGTTCTTC. Translation: CASSLGGQGGRNEQFF.